Each of the 10 T cell receptor beta chains below was sequenced from the same sample in a study of T cell responses to AZD1222 COVID-19 vaccine. Sequencing used immunoSEQ multiplex PCR; TCRdb keeps in-frame clones, though not all of them. The data contain 99,000 or so clones, 85% to 90% of them singletons. The specimen was peripheral blood, collected on day 0 of AZD1222 vaccination. The receptors originated from an adult in good health.

The chain has TRBV19 and TRBJ2-3, with 10 bases aligning to TRBD2. The CDR3 length is 15 residues. Germline V lookup: CDR1 LNHDA, CDR2 SQIVND (reference sequence). The trim removed 9 bases at V and 0 bases at J, leaving 6 bases unmatched. CDR3 protein: CASRPGLASTDTQYF. DNA for the CDR3: TGTGCCAGCCGCCCGGGACTAGCGAGCACAGATACGCAGTATTTT.

The CDR3 here is CASSYGVASGGEQFF. Here the CDR3 DNA reads TGTGCCAGCAGTTACGGGGTAGCATCAGGGGGTGAGCAGTTCTTC. The V call is TRBV6-6, the J call TRBJ2-1; 7 nucleotides align to TRBD1. There are 15 residues in the CDR3. V shed 2 bases and J 9 bases; nucleotides not matched to a gene: 10. The V gene's germline CDR1 is MNHNY and CDR2 SVGAGI (reference sequence).

J is TRBJ2-2 and V is TRBV5-1; 8 bases are a match to TRBD2. Germline CDR1 and CDR2: SGHRS and YFSETQ. Trimming cost V 4 bases and J 1 base; bases outside gene matches: 3. The CDR3 extends over 15 amino acids. The CDR3 loop is CASSLLAVNTGELFF. CDR3 nucleotides: TGCGCCAGCAGCCTACTAGCGGTGAACACCGGGGAGCTGTTTTTT.

The rearrangement joins TRBV28 to TRBJ2-1, with unresolved D. Deletions cut 5 bases from V and 7 bases from J, with 9 bases between. Germline V gene lookup returns CDR1 MDHEN and CDR2 SYDVKM. The CDR3 has 12 amino acids. CDR3 coding DNA: TGTGCCAGCAGTAAACTGGTGAATGAGCAGTTCTTC. Residues: CASSKLVNEQFF.

V usage is TRBV4-2 and J usage is TRBJ2-7; no clear D gene. Germline V gene data show CDR1 as LGHNA and CDR2 as YNFKEQ. This CDR3 region has 14 residues. Between the trimmed V and J ends, which lost 1 base and 6 bases, there was a span of 13 bases. CDR3: CASSQVEQGREQYF. The CDR3 bases are TGTGCCAGCAGCCAAGTCGAGCAAGGGCGCGAGCAGTACTTC.

The chain's CDR3 is CASSLPSGSFLSGEQYF. CDR3 coding DNA: TGTGCCAGCAGCTTACCTAGCGGGAGTTTTCTCTCGGGGGAGCAGTACTTC. V gene TRBV7-9 combines with J gene TRBJ2-7, with TRBD2 identical over 10 bases. The CDR3 is made up of 17 amino acids. Looked up from germline, CDR1 is SEHNR and CDR2 is FQNEAQ (reference sequence). V trimming: 2 bases; J trimming: 7 bases; junction bases outside the gene matches: 14.

J is TRBJ2-7 and V is TRBV30; tentatively, D is TRBD2 (5 bases). Trimming removed 0 bases from V and 6 bases from J, with 18 bases in between. CDR3 length equals 15 residues. The germline gives CDR1 GTSNPN, CDR2 SVGIG (reference sequence). The CDR3, as DNA: TGTGCCTGGAGTGTCGCAGGACTGTCTTCTCCCGAGCAGTACTTC. It translates to CAWSVAGLSSPEQYF.

The chain combines TRBV19 with TRBJ2-7; 11 bases align to TRBD2. With V trimmed by 5 bases and J by 7 bases, 10 bases remained unmatched. Looked up from germline, CDR1 is LNHDA and CDR2 is SQIVND (reference sequence). This CDR3 contains 15 residues. The CDR3 loop is CASSPGTSGGQEQYF. CDR3 DNA sequence: TGTGCCAGTAGTCCAGGGACTAGCGGAGGCCAGGAGCAGTACTTC.

This clone was detected a few times. The gene calls are TRBV28 and TRBJ2-7, with D possibly matching TRBD1 (5 bases). CDR3 length: 15 residues. V lost 4 bases to trimming and J lost 2 bases, with 15 bases between them. Germline loops: CDR1 MDHEN, CDR2 SYDVKM. Here the CDR3 reads CASSSTQGSPYEQYF. The DNA of the CDR3 is TGTGCCAGCAGTTCAACTCAGGGCTCCCCCTACGAGCAGTACTTC.

This rearrangement joins TRBV6-5 to TRBJ1-2, with 11 bases that match TRBD1. Germline-derived CDR1 and CDR2 are MNHEY and SVGAGI. Germline trimming cut 8 bases from V and 4 bases from J; bases unmatched to any gene: 9. This CDR3 comprises 15 residues. The CDR3 spells CASGLGQGATYGYTF. As DNA, the CDR3 is TGTGCCAGCGGCCTTGGACAGGGGGCTACCTATGGCTACACCTTC.